The present entry profiles one T cell receptor beta chain with its context. What it binds is not known. Only in-frame clones appear in the TCRdb table, and some are missing; sequencing was by immunoSEQ multiplex PCR. The sample carries around 64,000 clones, about 90% recorded once. The sample comes from a study of OX40 agonist ivuxolimab in advanced cancers. Background on the study: Patients took ivuxolimab, an agonistic anti-OX40 (CD134) antibody. Each patient was given ivuxolimab into a vein every 2 weeks, at 0.01 to 10 mg/kg. Whole-study findings and limits: The expanded peripheral T cells' antigen specificity was not determined.

Looked up from germline, CDR1 is MNHNS and CDR2 is SASEGT. V shed 3 bases and J 2 bases; nucleotides not matched to a gene: 15. The CDR3 sequence is 19 residues long. The sample consisted of CD4+ or CD8+ T cells sorted from blood, taken in a trial of the OX40 agonist ivuxolimab. The sequence was collected from an adult with an advanced solid tumor such as melanoma, head and neck, liver or kidney cancer. V gene TRBV6-1 combines with J gene TRBJ2-7; 11 bases align to TRBD1. CDR3 DNA sequence: TGTGCCAGCAGTGAGTATTGGGACAGGGGGAGTAGTAGCACCTACGAGCAGTACTTC. Translating it yields CASSEYWDRGSSSTYEQYF.